This TCR beta chain comes out of a study of cytomegalovirus exposure and HLA in healthy donors. Study summary: There were approximately 80 million unique TCRs (from HLA-typed donors) in an early data release.

Researchers ran the PCR with 60 Vbeta and 13 Jbeta primers. Repertoires were generated with immunoSEQ multiplex PCR, while TCRdb's copy carries only in-frame clones and drops some. The sample yields under 200,000 clones, about four fifths seen once. The germline V gene encodes CDR1 MNHEY and CDR2 SMNVEV (reference sequence). The V end lost 4 bases, the J end lost 4 bases, and 13 bases lay between the germline ends. The CDR3 has 14 residues. The sequencing input was PBMCs. This TCR was sampled from a woman aged 50 to 60 in good health and CMV-seronegative. The genes are TRBV27 and TRBJ1-1; a possible D gene is TRBD1 (6 bases). The CDR3 here is CASSSWDKVTEAFF. In DNA, the CDR3 is TGTGCCAGCAGTTCGTGGGACAAAGTCACTGAAGCTTTCTTT.